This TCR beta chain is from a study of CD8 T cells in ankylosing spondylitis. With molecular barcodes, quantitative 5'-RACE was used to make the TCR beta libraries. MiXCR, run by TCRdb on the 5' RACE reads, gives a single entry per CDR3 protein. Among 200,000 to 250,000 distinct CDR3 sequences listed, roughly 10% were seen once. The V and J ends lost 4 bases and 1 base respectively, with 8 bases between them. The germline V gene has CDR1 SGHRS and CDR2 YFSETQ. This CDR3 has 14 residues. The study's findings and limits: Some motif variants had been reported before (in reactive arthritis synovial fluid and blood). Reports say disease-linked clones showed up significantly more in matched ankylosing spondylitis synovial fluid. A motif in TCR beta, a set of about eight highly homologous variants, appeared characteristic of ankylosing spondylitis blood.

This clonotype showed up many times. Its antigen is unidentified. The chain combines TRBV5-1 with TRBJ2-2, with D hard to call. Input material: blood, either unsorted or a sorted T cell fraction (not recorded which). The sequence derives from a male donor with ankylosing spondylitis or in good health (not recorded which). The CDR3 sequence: CASSPLQNTGELFF. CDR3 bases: TGCGCCAGCAGCCCATTACAGAACACCGGGGAGCTGTTTTTT.